This TCR beta chain was sequenced for a study of molecular identifiers for immune sequencing clone quantification. TCRdb independently ran MiXCR on the PCR reads; one entry per CDR3 protein. The table includes a few hundred thousand distinct CDR3 sequences, 20% to 25% detected once. With respect to this clonotype: The junction differs from germline at one of its ends, possibly a read error.

Germline loops: CDR1 SGHDT, CDR2 YYEEEE. The CDR3 spans 13 residues. The V call is TRBV5-6, the J call TRBJ2-5, with TRBD2 matching 7 bases. The receptor comes from a human donor in good health. Some libraries in this study had Jurkat cell RNA spiked in. Input material: naive CD8+ T cells from blood, with Jurkat cell RNA spiked in. The subset: FACS-sorted CD8+CD4-CCR7+CD45RA+ naive T cells. The CDR3 DNA reads as TGTGCCGGCAGCTCGGGACTACAAGAGACCCAGTACTTC. Its protein product is CAGSSGLQETQYF.